These 13 T cell receptor beta chains originate from one sample sequenced in a study of Graves' ophthalmopathy and Graves' hyperthyroidism. Investigators amplified TCR beta CDR3 regions from RNA transcripts. First-round RT-PCR employed HTBI primers, with a second-round multiplex PCR after it. MiXCR, run by TCRdb on the multiplex PCR reads, gives a single entry per CDR3 protein. The table shows approximately 540,000 distinct CDR3 sequences, with less than 40% occurring only once. The specimen was peripheral blood or thyroid tissue (not recorded which). Every receptor here comes from an adult man with Graves' hyperthyroidism.

This chain connects TRBV5-1 to TRBJ2-5, with no clear D. V was pared by 2 bases and J by 2 bases, with 13 bases between. The CDR3 consists of 15 residues. Germline loops: CDR1 SGHRS, CDR2 YFSETQ. DNA for the CDR3: TGCGCCAGCAGCTTATTATCCGGCGAGCAAGAGACCCAGTACTTC. The encoded protein is CASSLLSGEQETQYF.

This clonotype was recorded at least ten times. The chain combines TRBV6-5 with TRBJ2-5; D possibly corresponds to TRBD2 (6 bases). Germline lookup yields CDR1 MNHEY and CDR2 SVGAGI. Trimming shortened V by 6 bases and J by 4 bases, and 15 bases separated the two germline ends. This CDR3 spans 14 amino acids. Written as DNA, the CDR3 is TGTGCCAGCAGCCCCGCTAGCGTAGGAGAGACCCAGTACTTC. This encodes CASSPASVGETQYF.

V is TRBV29-1 and J is TRBJ2-3; 9 bases are a match to TRBD2. The CDR3 has 15 residues. With 3 bases clipped from V and 5 bases from J, the junction kept 9 bases outside the gene matches. Germline V lookup: CDR1 SQVTM, CDR2 ANQGSEA. CDR3 in DNA: TGCAGCGTTGATACCAGCGGGGGGCGAGGAGATACGCAGTATTTT. This translates into CSVDTSGGRGDTQYF.

As concerns this clonotype: The junction does not match germline at one end; this may be a read error. The chain links TRBV7-7 to TRBJ2-5, with 13 bases lining up with TRBD2. Near its end, the DNA agrees better with TRBJ2-1, so the J call may be wrong. CDR1 is SSHAT, CDR2 FNYEAQ, per germline (reference sequence). The CDR3 has 15 amino acids. CDR3 in DNA: TGTGCTAGCAGCTTCGGACTAGCGGGAGAAGATGAGCAGTTCTTC. Its protein is CASSFGLAGEDEQFF.

This clonotype was picked up a small number of times. CDR3 region: CASSHNRLGPNEKLFF. CDR3 DNA sequence: TGTGCCAGCAGCCACAACCGGTTGGGACCTAATGAAAAACTGTTTTTT. V gene TRBV6-6 combines with J gene TRBJ1-4, with TRBD1 as a possible D gene (5 bases). The CDR3 covers 16 residues. V was trimmed by 6 bases and J by 3 bases, leaving 17 bases between them. Germline assignment: CDR1 MNHNY and CDR2 SVGAGI (reference sequence).

This clonotype has at least ten counts. The V and J genes are TRBV7-9 and TRBJ1-5; D not resolved. Trimming took off 5 bases at V and 4 bases at J, with 6 bases between the two ends. The CDR3 is made up of 12 amino acids. The V gene's germline CDR1 is SEHNR and CDR2 FQNEAQ (reference sequence). The CDR3 region has the DNA TGTGCCAGCAGCCTCCAAAATCAGCCCCAGCATTTT. Residues: CASSLQNQPQHF.

The rearrangement joins TRBV20-1 to TRBJ1-4; tentative D call: TRBD1 (5 bases). The V gene lost 5 bases and the J gene lost 8 bases, with 12 bases spanning the gap. Germline CDR1 DFQATT, CDR2 SNEGSKA (reference sequence). The CDR3 runs 12 residues. The CDR3 region has the DNA TGCAGTGCTCTAGGGACTAGCGAAAAACTGTTTTTT. Translation: CSALGTSEKLFF.

In the case of this clonotype: A single base separates this from a much larger clone, so it may be a read error. This chain connects TRBV9 to TRBJ2-2, with a tentative D call TRBD1 (6 bases). Germline V gene lookup returns CDR1 SGDLS and CDR2 YYNGEE. This CDR3 has 16 amino acids. The CDR3 region is CATSVVPRGGTGELFF. For the CDR3, the DNA is TGTGCCACCAGCGTAGTACCCAGGGGTGGCACCGGGGAGCTGTTTTTT.

This clonotype was detected ten times or more. The chain is built from TRBV5-1 and TRBJ1-2; 10 positions match TRBD1. V trimming: 4 bases; J trimming: 8 bases; junction bases outside the gene matches: 5. The germline V gene has CDR1 SGHRS and CDR2 YFSETQ. The CDR3 length is 13 residues. The CDR3 region has the DNA TGCGCCAGCAGCCCCGGGACAGGGGTCGGCTACACCTTC. This translates into CASSPGTGVGYTF.

V and J are TRBV9 and TRBJ2-5, with 10 bases aligning to TRBD1. With the DNA end fitting TRBJ2-1 better, the J assignment may be wrong. CDR3 length: 14 residues. The germline CDR1 and CDR2 sequences are SGDLS and YYNGEE. The CDR3 sequence: CASSSGQGFWEQFF. In nucleotides, the CDR3 is TGTGCCAGCAGCTCGGGACAGGGGTTTTGGGAGCAGTTCTTC.

With respect to this clonotype: Likely a read error: the CDR3 ends without its conserved phenylalanine or tryptophan. CDR3 bases: TGTGCCAGTAGTATGCCGGGACAGCTTATGAACACTGAAGCTTTCTCT. It codes for CASSMPGQLMNTEAFS. V and J are TRBV19 and TRBJ1-1; 7 bases line up with TRBD1. CDR3 length: 16 residues. Unmatched junction bases numbered 7, after V lost 3 bases and J lost 0 bases. Germline V lookup: CDR1 LNHDA, CDR2 SQIVND (reference sequence).

V and J are TRBV25-1 and TRBJ2-1; 15 nucleotides agree with TRBD2. CDR1 is MGHDK, CDR2 SYGVNS, per germline. V was clipped by 5 bases and J by 3 bases; unmatched bases: 11. There are 19 residues in the CDR3. Here the CDR3 reads CASSKTSGLAGGVYNEQFF. DNA for the CDR3: TGTGCCAGCAGTAAAACATCGGGACTAGCGGGAGGAGTCTACAATGAGCAGTTCTTC.

This clonotype was observed a handful of times. An end of the junction does not agree with germline; a read error may underlie this. V and J are TRBV7-7 and TRBJ2-7; D remains ambiguous. The CDR3 consists of 13 residues. Per the germline V gene, CDR1 is SSHAT and CDR2 is FNYEAQ (reference sequence). The DNA of the CDR3 is TGTGCTAGCAGCTTATGGGATGGCAACGAGCAGTACTTC. Its protein is CASSLWDGNEQYF.